What follows is one TCR beta chain and its context. The sample originates from a study of blood T cell repertoires in COVID-19. Looking at the study overall: The samples span acute and convalescent COVID-19 from the United States, Italy and Spain. PBMCs, B-cell-depleted T cells, or T cells provided the cDNA or gDNA that made up the material.

Enrolment of Seattle patients took place during active infection, and they were followed longitudinally. The CDR3 consists of 13 residues. The germline V gene encodes CDR1 SGHTA and CDR2 FQGNSA. V dropped 5 bases and J dropped 8; count of bases not matched to a gene: 7. Original analysis: Reference gene primer amplification yielded estimated nucleated cell counts. TCRdb's table, derived via immunoSEQ multiplex PCR, lists solely in-frame clones and lacks some. V and J calls and clone size are given by that table; D and trimming were obtained from the DNA. The sample contains about 170,000 clones, just under 85% of which appear only once.

Input material: peripheral blood. The chain joins TRBV7-2 to TRBJ1-1; 8 bases are a match to TRBD1. This clonotype was sampled from a woman aged 80 or older with COVID-19, enrolled during active disease. Written as DNA, the CDR3 is TGTGCCAGCAGCCGTGGACAGGGACGGGAAGCTTTCTTT. Amino acids: CASSRGQGREAFF.